The rows below give T cell receptor beta chains drawn from one sample of a study. MiXCR, applied by TCRdb to the 5' RACE reads, yields one record per CDR3 protein. This table holds 10,000 to 15,000 distinct CDR3 sequences, around 22% found once. Sequenced input: naive CD4+ T cells sorted from blood. The source is a female donor with breast cancer. Both conserved end residues are part of each CDR3. A D gene is named only where the DNA matches it firmly. A row's size may be missing; if present it is once, few, many or a size class.

clone_size	v_call	j_call	d_call	cdr3_aa	cdr3_nt
NA	TRBV29-1	TRBJ2-3	TRBD2	CSVEEERESSDTQYF	TGCAGCGTTGAAGAGGAGCGGGAGAGCTCGGATACGCAGTATTTT
many	TRBV27	TRBJ2-3	NA	CASSPPSTDTQYF	TGTGCCAGCAGTCCTCCTAGCACAGATACGCAGTATTTT
many	TRBV19	TRBJ2-1	NA	CASSLSFSSYNEQFF	TGTGCCAGTAGTCTAAGCTTCAGCTCCTACAATGAGCAGTTCTTC
many	TRBV7-9	TRBJ1-2	NA	CASSLAPWDNYGYTF	TGTGCCAGCAGCTTGGCCCCATGGGACAACTATGGCTACACCTTC
many	TRBV15	TRBJ2-1	NA	CATSSLRRGLATGSYNEQFF	TGTGCCACCAGCAGCCTCCGTCGGGGGCTAGCGACGGGCTCCTACAATGAGCAGTTCTTC
many	TRBV10-1	TRBJ2-6	NA	CASSGTSQSGANVLTF	TGCGCCAGCAGTGGGACCTCGCAATCTGGGGCCAACGTCCTGACTTTC
many	TRBV5-1	TRBJ2-7	TRBD1	CASSSVGGQGGYEQYF	TGCGCCAGCAGTTCCGTAGGTGGACAGGGAGGCTACGAGCAGTACTTC
medium-sized	TRBV5-5	TRBJ2-1	NA	CASSAQAYLNEQFF	TGTGCCAGCAGCGCCCAGGCTTATCTCAATGAGCAGTTCTTC
NA	TRBV7-9	TRBJ2-1	TRBD2	CGSGHRAGGPNNEQFF	TGTGGCAGCGGCCACCGAGCGGGAGGGCCCAACAATGAGCAGTTCTTC
many	TRBV9	TRBJ2-1	TRBD2	CASSINRGGPPGGPNEQFF	TGTGCCAGCAGCATAAATCGGGGGGGACCTCCGGGAGGCCCCAATGAGCAGTTCTTC
NA	TRBV5-4	TRBJ2-3	TRBD1	CASSQGTATSTDTQYF	TGTGCCAGCAGCCAAGGGACAGCCACAAGCACAGATACGCAGTATTTT
many	TRBV6-5	TRBJ2-2	NA	CASSYNLGGGAGELFF	TGTGCCAGCAGTTACAATTTGGGGGGGGGCGCCGGGGAGCTGTTTTTT
NA	TRBV5-1	TRBJ2-1	NA	CASSFGLAWDNEQFF	TGCGCCAGCAGCTTTGGCCTAGCGTGGGACAATGAGCAGTTCTTC
many	TRBV11-2	TRBJ1-6	NA	CASSLGNENSPLHF	TGTGCCAGCAGCTTAGGGAATGAGAATTCACCCCTCCACTTT
NA	TRBV24-1	TRBJ1-1	NA	CATSDPMGTEAFF	TGTGCCACCAGTGATCCGATGGGAACTGAGGCTTTCTTT
many	TRBV3-1	TRBJ2-1	NA	CASSRRDNEQFF	TGTGCCAGCAGCCGAAGAGACAATGAGCAGTTCTTC
many	TRBV24-1	TRBJ2-1	TRBD2	CATSDFEREINEQFF	TGTGCCACCAGTGATTTTGAGCGGGAGATCAATGAGCAGTTCTTC
NA	TRBV18	TRBJ2-1	NA	CASSHGSPNQDEQFF	TGTGCCAGCTCACACGGGAGCCCTAATCAGGATGAGCAGTTCTTC
many	TRBV4-1	TRBJ2-1	NA	CASSPAQLGYNEQFF	TGCGCCAGCAGCCCCGCGCAACTAGGGTACAATGAGCAGTTCTTC
medium-sized	TRBV5-1	TRBJ2-1	NA	CASREFSDNEQFF	TGCGCCAGCCGGGAGTTTTCTGACAATGAGCAGTTCTTC
medium-sized	TRBV9	TRBJ1-1	NA	CASSGLGGADTEAFF	TGTGCCAGCAGCGGCCTAGGGGGGGCGGACACTGAAGCTTTCTTT
medium-sized	TRBV5-1	TRBJ2-1	TRBD2	CASSLVAGAGNEQFF	TGCGCCAGCAGCTTGGTTGCGGGAGCTGGCAATGAGCAGTTCTTC
NA	TRBV7-9	TRBJ2-7	NA	CASSSTNKGSYEQYF	TGTGCCAGCAGCTCTACCAACAAGGGCTCATACGAGCAGTACTTC
medium-sized	TRBV29-1	TRBJ2-2	NA	CSVQGGGNTGELFF	TGCAGCGTCCAGGGGGGGGGCAACACCGGGGAGCTGTTTTTT
many	TRBV7-2	TRBJ1-1	NA	CASSPYGDTRPFF	TGTGCCAGCAGCCCATATGGGGACACTAGACCTTTCTTT
NA	TRBV7-9	TRBJ2-7	TRBD2	CASSLEASGSYEQYF	TGTGCCAGCAGCTTAGAGGCTAGCGGGAGTTACGAGCAGTACTTC
NA	TRBV6-1	TRBJ2-1	NA	CASTKSGNEQFF	TGTGCCAGCACTAAGTCAGGGAATGAGCAGTTCTTT
few	TRBV5-1	TRBJ2-1	TRBD2	CASSIGTSGNNEQFF	TGCGCCAGCAGCATCGGGACTAGCGGGAACAATGAGCAGTTCTTC
NA	TRBV29-1	TRBJ2-7	TRBD1	CSVDIGTGLLYEQCF	TGCAGCGTTGATATTGGGACAGGGCTTCTCTACGAGCAGTGCTTC
medium-sized	TRBV10-3	TRBJ1-2	NA	CAISETGDTLGNYGYTF	TGTGCCATCAGTGAGACGGGGGACACCTTGGGTAACTATGGCTACACCTTC
few	TRBV5-1	TRBJ1-4	TRBD1	CASSLGQGREKLFF	TGCGCCAGCAGCTTGGGACAGGGTCGTGAAAAACTGTTTTTT